This is a list of T cell receptor beta chains from one sample in a study of graft-versus-host responses after intestinal transplantation. The repertoire was sequenced with immunoSEQ multiplex PCR; TCRdb's copy has only in-frame clones and lacks some. The table includes 4,500 to 5,000 clones, less than 90% detected once. This specimen consisted of ileum tissue, obtained 156 days after intestinal transplant. The source is a human patient who received an intestinal transplant, so some T cells may come from the graft donor. CDR3s include the opening cysteine and the closing phenylalanine or tryptophan. Fields, in order: J gene, D gene, clone size, V gene, CDR3 protein, CDR3 DNA. D genes are given only for firm matches. Clone size, where shown, is once, few, many, or a class for clones that have expanded.

TRBJ2-7 TRBD1 NA TRBV2 CASSAGQLYEQYF TGTGCCAGCAGTGCGGGACAGCTCTACGAGCAGTACTTC
TRBJ1-3 NA NA TRBV20-1 CSAPQGNTIYF TGCAGTGCTCCCCAGGGAAACACCATATATTTT
TRBJ2-1 TRBD2 once TRBV7-2 CASSSRRLAAYNEQFF TGTGCCAGCAGCTCGCGGCGACTAGCGGCCTACAATGAGCAGTTCTTC
TRBJ2-1 NA NA TRBV5-6 CASSLDPGRGSYNEQFF TGTGCCAGCAGCTTGGATCCAGGGAGAGGATCCTACAATGAGCAGTTCTTC
TRBJ1-2 NA NA TRBV18 CASSPIDNPYGYTF TGTGCCAGCTCACCGATAGACAATCCCTATGGCTACACCTTC
TRBJ1-6 TRBD1 few TRBV4-3 CASSQGADRGFSPLHF TGCGCCAGCAGCCAGGGAGCTGACAGGGGGTTTTCACCCCTCCACTTT
TRBJ2-7 NA NA TRBV5-3 CARSLSPGAFYEQYF TGTGCCAGAAGCTTGTCCCCAGGGGCGTTCTACGAGCAGTACTTC
TRBJ1-1 TRBD1 once TRBV9 CASSPGQGYTEAFF TGTGCCAGCAGCCCCGGACAGGGCTACACTGAAGCTTTCTTT
TRBJ2-5 TRBD1 NA TRBV6-1 CASSWTGVRQETQYF TGTGCCAGCAGTTGGACAGGGGTACGACAAGAGACCCAGTACTTC
TRBJ2-2 NA NA TRBV4-1 CASSQAYSLYSNTGELFF TGCGCCAGCAGCCAAGCTTACAGCCTTTACTCGAACACCGGGGAGCTGTTTTTT
TRBJ1-5 NA NA TRBV4-2 CASSQDVVNQPQHF TGTGCCAGCAGCCAAGATGTGGTCAATCAGCCCCAGCATTTT
TRBJ2-7 TRBD1 NA TRBV11-2 CASSPRQGPSYEQYF TGTGCCAGCAGCCCGCGACAGGGCCCCTCCTACGAGCAGTACTTC
TRBJ2-7 NA NA TRBV6-1 CASSSPGLSLYF TGTGCCAGCAGTTCACCGGGACTCTCGTTGTACTTC
TRBJ1-2 NA NA TRBV2 CASNDGGTYGYTF TGTGCCAGCAACGACGGAGGGACTTATGGCTACACCTTC
TRBJ1-2 NA NA TRBV5-4 CASSLGPRSAGYTF TGTGCCAGCAGCTTGGGACCCCGATCGGCGGGCTACACCTTC
TRBJ1-1 NA once TRBV7-2 CASSLDRNTEAFF TGTGCCAGCAGCTTAGACAGGAACACTGAAGCTTTCTTT
TRBJ1-1 TRBD1 once TRBV28 CASSRDRGTTEAFF TGTGCCAGCAGTAGGGACAGGGGGACCACTGAAGCTTTCTTT
TRBJ1-3 NA NA TRBV5-1 CASSLGMGPLSGNTIYF TGCGCCAGCAGCTTGGGAATGGGGCCACTCTCTGGAAACACCATATATTTT
TRBJ1-1 NA few TRBV12-2 CASRLLPTGLKAFF TGTGCAAGTCGCTTACTTCCCACAGGGCTTAAAGCTTTCTTT
TRBJ2-7 TRBD1 once TRBV2 CASSVAQGALGEQYF TGTGCCAGCAGTGTTGCGCAGGGGGCTCTGGGCGAGCAGTACTTC
TRBJ2-7 TRBD2 NA TRBV5-1 CASSLAGGSFNEQYF TGCGCCAGCAGTTTAGCGGGGGGATCATTCAACGAGCAGTACTTC
TRBJ2-5 TRBD2 NA TRBV10-3 CAIRGAGGGQETQYF TGTGCCATCAGGGGGGCTGGCGGGGGGCAAGAGACCCAGTACTTC
TRBJ2-7 NA NA TRBV1 CTSSQDMGTGGPRF TGCACCAGCAGCCAAGATATGGGAACCGGGGGACCCCGGTTC
TRBJ1-5 NA few TRBV7-2 CASSSRGDSNQPQHF TGTGCCAGCAGCTCTCGCGGGGATAGCAATCAGCCCCAGCATTTT
TRBJ2-3 NA NA TRBV28 CASKRGAYSTDTQYF TGTGCCAGCAAACGCGGGGCCTATAGCACAGATACGCAGTATTTT
TRBJ1-2 NA NA TRBV6-1 CASSYWGGGYTF TGTGCCAGCAGTTATTGGGGGGGTGGCTACACCTTC
TRBJ2-1 TRBD2 NA TRBV27 CASSSRTSPSNEQFF TGTGCCAGCAGTTCTAGGACTAGCCCTTCCAATGAGCAGTTCTTC
TRBJ1-3 NA few TRBV6-6 CASSYSSGNTIYF TGTGCCAGCAGTTACAGCTCTGGAAACACCATATATTTT
TRBJ2-6 NA NA TRBV9 CASRKGFDSGANVLTF TGTGCCAGTCGGAAAGGGTTCGATTCTGGGGCCAACGTCCTGACTTTC